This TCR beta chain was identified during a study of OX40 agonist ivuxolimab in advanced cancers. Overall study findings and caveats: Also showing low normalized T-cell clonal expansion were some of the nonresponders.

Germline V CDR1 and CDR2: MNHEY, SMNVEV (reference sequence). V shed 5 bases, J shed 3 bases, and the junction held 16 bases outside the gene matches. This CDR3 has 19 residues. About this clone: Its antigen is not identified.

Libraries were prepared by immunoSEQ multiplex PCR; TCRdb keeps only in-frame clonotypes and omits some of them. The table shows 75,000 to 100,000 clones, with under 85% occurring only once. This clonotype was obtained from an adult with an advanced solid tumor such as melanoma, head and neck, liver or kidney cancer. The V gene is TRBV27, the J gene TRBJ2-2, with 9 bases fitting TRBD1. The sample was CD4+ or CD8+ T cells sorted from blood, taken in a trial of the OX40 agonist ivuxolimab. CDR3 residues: CASSNRDRVSHLDTGELFF. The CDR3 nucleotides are TGTGCCAGCAGTAACCGGGACAGGGTTTCACATTTGGACACCGGGGAGCTGTTTTTT.